A single sample gave rise to the 10 T cell receptor beta chains below, sequenced in a study of blood T cells in healthy people across ages. The second PCR ran about 6 to 11 cycles with a sample-barcoded 5' primer and J-beta primers. TCRdb used MiXCR to reprocess the 5' RACE reads, holding one entry per CDR3 protein. The sample contains roughly 1,700,000 distinct CDR3 sequences, 28% of which appear only once. Material: blood. The receptors here all came from a woman between 25 and 40 years old in good health.

The genes are TRBV11-2 and TRBJ2-7, with D hard to call. V was trimmed by 1 base and J by 8 bases, leaving 9 bases between them. The CDR3 contains 12 residues. Germline CDR1 reads SGHAT; CDR2 reads FQNNGV. CDR3 sequence (DNA): TGTGCCAGCAGCTTAGTTGGCACACAGCAGTACTTC. As protein: CASSLVGTQQYF.

This clonotype occurred a few times. The rearrangement uses TRBV15 and TRBJ2-4; 8 bases are a match to TRBD2. The CDR3 is made up of 15 amino acids. With V trimmed by 3 bases and J by 0 bases, 1 base remained unmatched. From germline, CDR1 is LNHNV and CDR2 YYDKDF (reference sequence). CDR3 residues: CATSSGGEAKNIQYF. CDR3 sequence (DNA): TGTGCCACCAGCAGCGGGGGGGAAGCCAAAAACATTCAGTACTTC.

This clonotype came up many times. This chain connects TRBV6-6 to TRBJ2-7, with 9 bases that match TRBD1. The CDR3 is 13 residues long. Trimming took 6 bases from V and 7 from J; bases not matched to a gene: 7. Per the germline V gene, CDR1 is MNHNY and CDR2 is SVGAGI (reference sequence). Written as DNA, the CDR3 is TGTGCCAGCAGCCGGGACAGGGCTTCTGAGCAGTACTTC. The encoded protein is CASSRDRASEQYF.

The genes are TRBV2 and TRBJ1-5; D might be TRBD1 (5 bases). The CDR3 sequence is 13 residues long. The ends were cut back, 7 bases at V and 10 bases at J, with 17 bases in the middle. Germline CDR1 reads SNHLY; CDR2 reads FYNNEI. The DNA of the CDR3 is TGTGCCAGCATTGGGGCAGTGCCAGGTCCCCAGCATTTT. Translated, it gives CASIGAVPGPQHF. The full variable domain, its missing parts supplied by reference TRBV2 and TRBJ1-5, is EPEVTQTPSHQVTQMGQEVILRCVPISNHLYFYWYRQILGQKVEFLVSFYNNEISEKSEIFDDQFSVERPDGSNFTLKIRSTKLEDSAMYFCASIGAVPGPQHFGDGTRLSIL.

To note about this clonotype: An end of the junction does not agree with germline; a read error may underlie this. This chain links TRBV9 with TRBJ2-1, with D possibly being TRBD2 (6 bases). Germline values: CDR1 SGDLS, CDR2 YYNGEE. CDR3 length: 15 amino acids. DNA of the CDR3: TGTGCCAGCAGCTATGAAGGAGGGTCCTACTATGAGCAGTTCTTC. Protein sequence: CASSYEGGSYYEQFF.

The CDR3 DNA reads as TGCAGCGTTGGGTACCTGAAAAGGGACGGCGAGCAGTACTTC. Translation gives CSVGYLKRDGEQYF. J is TRBJ2-5 and V is TRBV29-1; D may be TRBD1 or TRBD2 (5 bases each). Near its end, the DNA agrees better with TRBJ2-7, so the J call may be wrong. Germline V gene data show CDR1 as SQVTM and CDR2 as ANQGSEA. This CDR3 has 14 amino acids.

V usage is TRBV29-1 and J usage is TRBJ2-3, with 9 positions matching TRBD1. Trimming removed 7 bases from V and 3 bases from J; junction bases left unmatched: 2. The CDR3 runs 12 residues. CDR1 and CDR2 from the germline V gene are SQVTM and ANQGSEA. DNA for the CDR3: TGCAGCGCCGGACAGGGGACAGATACGCAGTATTTT. Translated: CSAGQGTDTQYF.

This clonotype was observed many times. The chain recombines TRBV11-2 with TRBJ2-4; 12 bases align to TRBD2. This CDR3 has 18 residues. Trimming cost V 5 bases and J 1 base; bases outside gene matches: 9. The germline V gene has CDR1 SGHAT and CDR2 FQNNGV. The CDR3 sequence is CASSPLAGGPEAKNIQYF. CDR3 in DNA: TGTGCCAGCAGCCCCCTAGCGGGAGGGCCGGAGGCCAAAAACATTCAGTACTTC.

This clonotype came up once. The genes are TRBV12-3 or TRBV12-4 and TRBJ2-2, with TRBD2 identical over 7 bases. Trimming cost V 6 bases and J 4 bases; bases outside gene matches: 8. The length of the CDR3 is 15 residues. The CDR3 bases are TGTGCCAGCAGCCTAACTAGCGTCGGCACCGGGGAGCTGTTTTTT. Amino acid sequence: CASSLTSVGTGELFF.

This clonotype appeared a few times. This chain connects TRBV9 to TRBJ1-2; no reliable D call. The CDR3 runs 15 residues. Per the germline V gene, CDR1 is SGDLS and CDR2 is YYNGEE. V lost 0 bases and J lost 0, with 9 bases in between. CDR3 protein: CASSVAAATNYGYTF. The CDR3 coding sequence is TGTGCCAGCAGCGTAGCGGCAGCAACTAACTATGGCTACACCTTC.